The clone carrying this T cell receptor (beta chain) occurred once. Sequenced by immunoSEQ multiplex PCR; TCRdb stores in-frame clones only, minus some. The profile shows tens of thousands of clones, approximately 88% of them singletons. This sample is drawn from a study of siplizumab effects on memory and regulatory T cells. CDR1 is MNHNY, CDR2 SVGAGI, per germline (reference sequence). V was pared by 6 bases and J by 1 base, with 9 bases between. The CDR3 runs 13 residues. The sample taken for sequencing was Tregs sorted from blood. The receptor's source is a human donor in good health. V usage is TRBV6-6 and J usage is TRBJ1-1, with a tentative D call TRBD1 (5 bases). For the CDR3, the DNA is TGTGCCAGCAGAAGCAGGGCGAACACTGAAGCTTTCTTT. This encodes CASRSRANTEAFF.